This is a list of T cell receptor beta chains from one sample in a study of PD-1 blockade in mismatch repair-deficient tumors. Assay used: immunoSEQ multiplex PCR; TCRdb lists only in-frame clones, some missing. Of about 9,100 clones listed, around 83% are singletons. Sequenced here: PBMCs, sampled 46 to 49 weeks after starting pembrolizumab. The receptors were gathered from an adult with mismatch repair-deficient cancer. CDR3s include the opening cysteine and the closing phenylalanine or tryptophan. The order of the fields is clone size, V gene, CDR3 length, D gene, J gene, CDR3 protein, CDR3 DNA. D genes are given only for firm matches. Expanded clones get a size class; other rows say once, few or many, or leave the size out.

>NA|TRBV19|14|TRBD2|TRBJ2-3
CASTGTSWTDTQYF
TGTGCCAGTACCGGGACTAGCTGGACAGATACGCAGTATTTT
>NA|TRBV7-2|14|NA|TRBJ1-2
CASSLGGSQYGYTF
TGTGCCAGCAGCTTGGGGGGGTCGCAATATGGCTACACCTTC
>NA|TRBV27|14|NA|TRBJ2-5
CASSLTPGQETQYF
TGTGCCAGCAGTTTAACCCCCGGCCAAGAGACCCAGTACTTC
>NA|TRBV7-9|16|TRBD1|TRBJ1-4
CASSLTGTLTNEKLFF
TGTGCCAGCAGCTTGACAGGGACCCTAACTAATGAAAAACTGTTTTTT
>NA|TRBV21-1|17|NA|TRBJ2-7
CASSYRGRLAGFYEQYF
TGTGCCAGCAGCTACCGGGGCAGACTAGCGGGGTTCTACGAGCAGTACTTC
>NA|TRBV5-1|15|TRBD2|TRBJ2-1
CASSLQRGDYNEQFF
TGCGCCAGCAGCTTGCAGCGGGGGGACTACAATGAGCAGTTCTTC
>NA|TRBV2|13|NA|TRBJ2-3
CASNPRFTDTQYF
TGTGCCAGCAACCCTAGGTTCACAGATACGCAGTATTTT
>NA|TRBV6-4|14|NA|TRBJ2-2
CASSGTADTGELFF
TGTGCCAGCAGTGGGACAGCGGACACCGGGGAGCTGTTTTTT
>NA|TRBV9|16|TRBD1|TRBJ2-1
CASSESSGQGYNEQFF
TGTGCCAGCAGCGAAAGCTCGGGACAGGGTTACAATGAGCAGTTCTTC
>NA|TRBV6-4|13|NA|TRBJ2-2
CASSEGSIGELFF
TGTGCCAGCAGTGAGGGTAGCATCGGGGAGCTGTTTTTT
>once|TRBV7-8|12|NA|TRBJ2-5
CASSAERETQYF
TGTGCCAGCAGCGCCGAGCGGGAGACCCAGTACTTC